These 20 T cell receptor beta chains were sequenced from one sample in a study of blood T cell repertoires in COVID-19. TCRdb's table, derived via immunoSEQ multiplex PCR, lists solely in-frame clones and lacks some. Of 140,000 to 150,000 clones listed, about 80% were seen once; the top ten hold roughly 45%. Sequencing was performed on peripheral blood. The receptors stem from a human donor in a cohort sampled during active COVID-19.

The chain is built from TRBV6-4 and TRBJ2-2, with 7 bases identical to TRBD1. The CDR3 length is 14 residues. V lost 6 bases, J lost 6 bases, and 7 bases stayed unmatched. Germline lookup yields CDR1 MRHNA and CDR2 SNTAGT. This CDR3 reads CASSVNQGAGELFF. CDR3 DNA sequence: TGTGCCAGCAGCGTGAATCAGGGGGCCGGGGAGCTGTTTTTT.

This clone was counted a few times. The V call is TRBV18, the J call TRBJ1-1; 7 positions agree with TRBD1. CDR3 length equals 15 residues. The germline gives CDR1 KGHSH, CDR2 LQKENI. The V gene end was trimmed by 3 bases and the J gene end by 1 base; junction bases not matched to a gene: 5. The CDR3 here is CASSPTGVPNTEAFF. For the CDR3, the DNA is TGTGCCAGCTCACCCACAGGGGTCCCGAACACTGAAGCTTTCTTT.

The chain combines TRBV3-1 (or the pseudogene TRBV3-2) with TRBJ1-2; tentative D call: TRBD1 (6 bases). The CDR3 has 14 residues. Germline assignment: CDR1 LGHDT and CDR2 YNNKEL (reference sequence). V was clipped by 5 bases and J by 7 bases, with 17 bases between them. Here the CDR3 DNA reads TGTGCCAGCAGCTCGACGCGGGGGGCAGGTGGCTACACCTTC. Translated: CASSSTRGAGGYTF.

As concerns this clone: Other DNA sequences in the same sample also yield this CDR3. V gene TRBV28 combines with J gene TRBJ2-1; the D gene is possibly TRBD2 (6 bases). The CDR3 contains 11 residues. Trimming removed 6 bases from V and 6 bases from J, with 6 bases in between. CDR1 MDHEN and CDR2 SYDVKM come from the germline V gene. CDR3 loop: CASRGGNEQFF. The CDR3 DNA follows: TGTGCCAGCAGGGGGGGCAATGAGCAGTTCTTC.

The CDR3 DNA is TGTGCCAGCAGCTTCGCGGCGGGAGCTAACTATGGCTACACCTTC. Protein: CASSFAAGANYGYTF. The chain recombines TRBV5-6 with TRBJ1-2; D is ambiguous. Trimming cost V 2 bases and J 0 bases, with 11 bases left between them. The CDR3 loop spans 15 amino acids. The germline CDR1 and CDR2 sequences are SGHDT and YYEEEE.

This clone has just a few counts. This chain links TRBV7-3 with TRBJ2-1, with 7 bases lining up with TRBD2. Germline CDR1 and CDR2: SGHTA and FQGTGA. Trimming cost V 6 bases and J 5 bases; bases outside gene matches: 4. This CDR3 is 13 amino acids long. For the CDR3, the DNA is TGTGCCAGCAGGCGGGAGCCGCACAATGAGCAGTTCTTC. It is translated as CASRREPHNEQFF. The full variable domain, its missing parts supplied by reference TRBV7-3 and TRBJ2-1, is GAGVSQTPSNKVTEKGKYVELRCDPISGHTALYWYRQSLGQGPEFLIYFQGTGAADDSGLPNDRFFAVRPEGSVSTLKIQRTERGDSAVYLCASRREPHNEQFFGPGTRLTVL.

V gene TRBV9 combines with J gene TRBJ1-1; D may be TRBD1 (6 bases). Trimming removed 0 bases from V and 0 bases from J, with 9 bases in between. CDR3 size: 15 residues. Germline V lookup: CDR1 SGDLS, CDR2 YYNGEE. CDR3 sequence reads: CASSVEGTLNTEAFF. In DNA form, the CDR3 reads TGTGCCAGCAGCGTAGAAGGGACACTGAACACTGAAGCTTTCTTT.

The J gene is TRBJ2-1, the V gene TRBV13, with 10 positions matching TRBD2. The length of the CDR3 is 15 residues. Germline V gene sequence: CDR1 PRHDT, CDR2 FYEKMQ (reference sequence). The V and J ends lost 5 bases and 5 bases, in that order; junction bases with no gene match: 6. CDR3 sequence: CASSIRTSGHNEQFF. Here the CDR3 DNA reads TGTGCCAGCAGCATCAGGACTAGCGGACACAATGAGCAGTTCTTC.

The chain links TRBV7-2 to TRBJ1-1; unclear D gene. The length of the CDR3 is 12 residues. The V end was cut by 5 bases, the J end by 11 bases, with 15 bases between. CDR1 is SGHTA, CDR2 FQGNSA, per germline. This CDR3 reads CASSPSEGRAFF. The CDR3 coding sequence is TGTGCCAGCAGCCCATCCGAGGGCCGGGCTTTCTTT.

This clone was seen more than once but under ten times. The rearrangement joins TRBV28 to TRBJ1-1; 8 bases line up with TRBD1. V shed 5 bases, J shed 4 bases, and the junction held 3 bases outside the gene matches. There are 13 residues in the CDR3. CDR1 MDHEN and CDR2 SYDVKM come from the germline V gene. In DNA, the CDR3 is TGTGCCAGCAGTCAGACAGGGGTCACTGAAGCTTTCTTT. It specifies CASSQTGVTEAFF.

This clone showed up just once. The chain combines TRBV7-2 with TRBJ1-1; TRBD1 matches at 9 bases. This CDR3 spans 16 amino acids. Germline V CDR1 and CDR2: SGHTA, FQGNSA. V shed 2 bases and J 1 base; nucleotides not matched to a gene: 5. The chain's CDR3 is CASSLRWDRENTEAFF. In nucleotides, the CDR3 is TGTGCCAGCAGCTTAAGGTGGGACAGGGAGAACACTGAAGCTTTCTTT.

The chain carries TRBV20-1 and TRBJ2-4, with 7 nucleotides matching TRBD2. Trimming took 3 bases from V and 0 from J; bases not matched to a gene: 5. This CDR3 spans 15 amino acids. Germline V lookup: CDR1 DFQATT, CDR2 SNEGSKA (reference sequence). The chain's CDR3 is CSASGGSKAKNIQYF. In DNA form, the CDR3 reads TGCAGTGCTAGTGGCGGGAGCAAAGCCAAAAACATTCAGTACTTC.

The chain recombines TRBV11-3 with TRBJ1-1; no clear D gene. This CDR3 has 13 amino acids. Germline assignment: CDR1 SGHNT and CDR2 YENEEA. V was cut by 4 bases and J by 5 bases, with 11 bases left in between. CDR3 in amino acids: CASSWHRLTEAFF. The CDR3 bases are TGTGCCAGCAGCTGGCATCGTCTGACTGAAGCTTTCTTT.

This rearrangement joins TRBV3-1 (or the pseudogene TRBV3-2) to TRBJ1-6, with 10 bases matching TRBD1. CDR1 is LGHDT and CDR2 is YNNKEL in the germline V gene (reference sequence). This CDR3 has 14 residues. The ends lost 5 bases at V and 7 bases at J; junction bases unmatched: 2. CDR3 nucleotide sequence: TGTGCCAGCAGCGGACAGGGGGGCAATTCACCCCTCCACTTT. Its protein is CASSGQGGNSPLHF.

J is TRBJ1-1 and V is TRBV5-4; D call uncertain. Trimming stripped 0 bases from V and 5 bases from J, with 11 bases between. CDR3 length: 14 amino acids. From germline, CDR1 is SGHNT and CDR2 YYREEE (reference sequence). The CDR3 loop reads CASSLVGEGTEAFF. For the CDR3, the DNA is TGTGCCAGCAGCTTGGTTGGGGAGGGAACTGAAGCTTTCTTT.

The CDR3 sequence: CSARLAYEQYF. The CDR3 DNA reads as TGCAGTGCTAGACTAGCATACGAGCAGTACTTC. V is TRBV20-1 and J is TRBJ2-7; perhaps TRBD2 as D (5 bases). The CDR3 has 11 amino acids. Germline V lookup: CDR1 DFQATT, CDR2 SNEGSKA (reference sequence). Trimming cost V 2 bases and J 4 bases, with 6 bases left between them.

The rearrangement joins TRBV12-3 or TRBV12-4 to TRBJ2-3, with TRBD1 matching 7 bases. The ends lost 5 bases at V and 9 bases at J; junction bases unmatched: 5. The length of the CDR3 is 12 residues. The CDR3 bases are TGTGCCAGCAGTCCCGGACAGGAGACGCAGTATTTT. Translating gives CASSPGQETQYF.

The chain has TRBV2 and TRBJ1-1; the D gene is possibly TRBD1 (5 bases). V was clipped by 0 bases and J by 11 bases, with 16 bases between them. This CDR3 comprises 14 residues. In germline, CDR1 is SNHLY, CDR2 FYNNEI. CDR3 nucleotides: TGTGCCAGCAGTGAAGCGGGCAGGGCGTCGTCGGCTTTCTTT. The encoded protein is CASSEAGRASSAFF.

V usage is TRBV4-1 and J usage is TRBJ2-2; TRBD1 is a possible D gene (6 bases). Germline V lookup: CDR1 MGHRA, CDR2 YSYEKL. The CDR3 spans 16 residues. V was shortened by 1 base and J by 4 bases, with 13 bases between the two germline ends. The CDR3, as DNA: TGCGCCAGCAGCCAAGGGGGACAATACCTCACCGGGGAGCTGTTTTTT. The encoded protein is CASSQGGQYLTGELFF.

This chain uses TRBV7-3 with TRBJ2-1; 8 nucleotides agree with TRBD1. Germline V gene sequence: CDR1 SGHTA, CDR2 FQGTGA. Trimming cost V 5 bases and J 7 bases; bases outside gene matches: 4. The CDR3 spans 13 residues. CDR3 amino acids: CASSTRTGNEQFF. The CDR3 nucleotides read TGTGCCAGCAGCACCCGGACAGGGAATGAGCAGTTCTTC.